This TCR beta chain is drawn from a study of neoadjuvant anti-PD-1 for oral cavity cancer. Study background: Around day 43, patients without progression received a fourth nivolumab dose before surgery.

A note on this clone: Its antigen is undetermined.

Broader study findings: Treg/Th17 ratio rose with pretreatment blood and fell with post-treatment tumor TCRbeta clonality.

TCRdb keeps only in-frame clones here, not all; method: immunoSEQ multiplex PCR. The sample records 15,000 or so clones, approximately 70% being singletons. Trimming took 5 bases from V and 5 from J, leaving 7 bases between them. Germline values: CDR1 MNHEY, CDR2 SMNVEV (reference sequence). This CDR3 has 11 residues. Sample: PBMCs, taken before nivolumab (anti-PD-1) treatment. The sequence was collected from a person between 35 and 79 years old with oral cavity squamous cell carcinoma. The chain has TRBV27 and TRBJ2-7; D is ambiguous. The CDR3 coding sequence is TGTGCCAGCAGTCCGCATAACGAGCAGTACTTC. Amino acid sequence: CASSPHNEQYF.